Listed below are T cell receptor beta chains from one sample, sequenced in a study of shared clonotypes between healthy human individuals. The table came from immunoSEQ multiplex PCR; TCRdb's copy has only in-frame clones and leaves some out. The sample holds approximately 2,300,000 clones; approximately 90% are singletons and the top ten take more than 0.35%. Sequenced sample: naive CD4+ T cells from PBMCs. These receptors were collected from a man younger than 30 in good health. Some clones in this sample may be carry-over from other donors' samples. Both conserved end residues are part of each CDR3. D genes are given only for firm matches. Rows may omit the clone size; those that give it use once, few, many or a size class.

d_call: TRBD1
clone_size: -
j_call: TRBJ1-5
v_call: TRBV28
cdr3_nt: TGTGCCAGCAGGCCCACAGGGGGCTATTATCAGCCCCAGCATTTT
cdr3_aa: CASRPTGGYYQPQHF

d_call: TRBD2
clone_size: once
j_call: TRBJ2-3
v_call: TRBV6-6
cdr3_nt: TGTGCCAGCAGTTACCAGGCCCCTAGCGGGAGTAACGCGCAGTATTTT
cdr3_aa: CASSYQAPSGSNAQYF

d_call: -
clone_size: -
j_call: TRBJ2-1
v_call: TRBV4-1
cdr3_nt: TGCGCCAGCAGCCAAGGTCGATACGGGACTTCTAATGAGCAGTTCTTC
cdr3_aa: CASSQGRYGTSNEQFF

d_call: -
clone_size: -
j_call: TRBJ2-7
v_call: TRBV11-2
cdr3_nt: TGTGCCAGCAGCTTAGGGGGGGCGGGAGAAACCCACGAGCAGTACTTC
cdr3_aa: CASSLGGAGETHEQYF

d_call: -
clone_size: -
j_call: TRBJ2-7
v_call: TRBV15
cdr3_nt: TGTGCCACCAGCAGAGTTCCCCCATCCCACTACGAGCAGTACTTC
cdr3_aa: CATSRVPPSHYEQYF

d_call: -
clone_size: -
j_call: TRBJ1-6
v_call: TRBV7-9
cdr3_nt: TGTGCCAGCAGCTTAGCGCCGGTCCTCCGGCATTCACCCCTCCACTTT
cdr3_aa: CASSLAPVLRHSPLHF

d_call: -
clone_size: -
j_call: TRBJ1-5
v_call: TRBV10-3
cdr3_nt: TGTGCCATCAGGGGGGACAGCAATCAGCCCCAGCATTTT
cdr3_aa: CAIRGDSNQPQHF

d_call: -
clone_size: -
j_call: TRBJ2-7
v_call: TRBV7-6
cdr3_nt: TGTGCCAGCAGCTTAGCGCCTCCGGCGGGTGGTGGGTCGGGAGAGCAGTACTTC
cdr3_aa: CASSLAPPAGGGSGEQYF

d_call: -
clone_size: -
j_call: TRBJ2-3
v_call: TRBV28
cdr3_nt: TGTGCCAGCAGTTTCCGCGGACACCTGAGCACAGATACGCAGTATTTT
cdr3_aa: CASSFRGHLSTDTQYF

d_call: TRBD1
clone_size: -
j_call: TRBJ1-1
v_call: TRBV6-1
cdr3_nt: TGTGCCAGCAGTGAAAGGACAGGGGGCTACGATCTCCGGAACACTGAAGCTTTCTTT
cdr3_aa: CASSERTGGYDLRNTEAFF

d_call: TRBD1
clone_size: -
j_call: TRBJ1-4
v_call: TRBV4-3
cdr3_nt: TGCGCCAGCAGCAGAGGGACAGGGGGCGAAAAACTGTTTTTT
cdr3_aa: CASSRGTGGEKLFF

d_call: TRBD2
clone_size: -
j_call: TRBJ2-7
v_call: TRBV18
cdr3_nt: TGTGCCAGCTCACCACAACTAGCGAGGGACGAGCAGTACTTC
cdr3_aa: CASSPQLARDEQYF

d_call: -
clone_size: -
j_call: TRBJ2-2
v_call: TRBV5-1
cdr3_nt: TGCGCCAGCAGCTTGCCGGCAGTTATGAACACCGGGGAGCTGTTTTTT
cdr3_aa: CASSLPAVMNTGELFF

d_call: TRBD2
clone_size: once
j_call: TRBJ2-1
v_call: TRBV15
cdr3_nt: TGTGCCACCAGCAGAGGAAAAAGCGGGAGCAGTTACAATGAGCAGTTCTTC
cdr3_aa: CATSRGKSGSSYNEQFF

d_call: -
clone_size: -
j_call: TRBJ2-3
v_call: TRBV18
cdr3_nt: TGTGCCAGCTCACCATTTAGAGTCTCGGCAGATACGCAGTATTTT
cdr3_aa: CASSPFRVSADTQYF

d_call: -
clone_size: -
j_call: TRBJ1-4
v_call: TRBV6-6
cdr3_nt: TGTGCCAGCAGCTCCGGGGAAAAACTGTTTTTT
cdr3_aa: CASSSGEKLFF

d_call: -
clone_size: -
j_call: TRBJ2-1
v_call: TRBV27
cdr3_nt: TGTGCCAGCGGGCGACAGGGAGGAAATGAGCAGTTCTTC
cdr3_aa: CASGRQGGNEQFF

d_call: TRBD1
clone_size: -
j_call: TRBJ2-1
v_call: TRBV6-4
cdr3_nt: TGTGCCAGCAGCACAGGACAGGGCTCGGGCGATGAGCAGTTCTTC
cdr3_aa: CASSTGQGSGDEQFF

d_call: -
clone_size: -
j_call: TRBJ2-5
v_call: TRBV15
cdr3_nt: TGTGCCACCAGCAGAGGTAATCAAGAGACCCAGTACTTC
cdr3_aa: CATSRGNQETQYF

d_call: -
clone_size: -
j_call: TRBJ2-2
v_call: TRBV5-1
cdr3_nt: TGCGCCAGCAGCTGGCCGCACAGGGCGGGTCAGAACACCGGGGAGCTGTTTTTT
cdr3_aa: CASSWPHRAGQNTGELFF

d_call: -
clone_size: -
j_call: TRBJ2-7
v_call: TRBV5-1
cdr3_nt: TGCGCCAGCAGCTTGGACAGCCCCTCCTACGAGCAGTACTTC
cdr3_aa: CASSLDSPSYEQYF

d_call: -
clone_size: -
j_call: TRBJ1-2
v_call: TRBV19
cdr3_nt: TGTGCCAGTTTACAGGGCGCGAACGCGATTTACCTTCTGGATGGCTACACCTTC
cdr3_aa: CASLQGANAIYLLDGYTF

d_call: -
clone_size: once
j_call: TRBJ2-7
v_call: TRBV28
cdr3_nt: TGTGCCAGCAGGACCGGACGGAGACTCTACGAGCAGTACTTC
cdr3_aa: CASRTGRRLYEQYF

d_call: -
clone_size: few
j_call: TRBJ2-2
v_call: TRBV10-2
cdr3_nt: TGCGCCAGCAGTGAGGGGACCAGGTTGACCGGGGAGCTGTTTTTT
cdr3_aa: CASSEGTRLTGELFF

d_call: -
clone_size: once
j_call: TRBJ2-7
v_call: TRBV29-1
cdr3_nt: TGCAGCGTGGCGGTTGATCCTCGCAGTGACTACGAGCAGTACTTC
cdr3_aa: CSVAVDPRSDYEQYF

d_call: -
clone_size: -
j_call: TRBJ1-3
v_call: TRBV6-5
cdr3_nt: TGTGCCAGCTCGAGAACCTCTGGAAACACCATATATTTT
cdr3_aa: CASSRTSGNTIYF

d_call: -
clone_size: -
j_call: TRBJ1-1
v_call: TRBV19
cdr3_nt: TGTGCCAGTAGTGCCTTGTTCGGCACTGAAGCTTTCTTT
cdr3_aa: CASSALFGTEAFF

d_call: TRBD2
clone_size: -
j_call: TRBJ2-2
v_call: TRBV27
cdr3_nt: TGTGCCAGCAGTCCAAACGCGGGAGGCCCGAACACCGGGGAGCTGTTTTTT
cdr3_aa: CASSPNAGGPNTGELFF

d_call: TRBD1
clone_size: -
j_call: TRBJ1-2
v_call: TRBV6-1
cdr3_nt: TGTGCCAGCAGTGTTGACAGGGTTGTGGCTGGCTACACCTTC
cdr3_aa: CASSVDRVVAGYTF

d_call: -
clone_size: -
j_call: TRBJ1-3
v_call: TRBV4-1
cdr3_nt: TGCGCCAGCAGCCAAGGCGGGAACTCTGGAAACACCATATATTTT
cdr3_aa: CASSQGGNSGNTIYF

d_call: -
clone_size: -
j_call: TRBJ2-7
v_call: TRBV11-2
cdr3_nt: TGTGCCAGCAGGCAGGGGCCCGCCTACGAGCAGTACTTC
cdr3_aa: CASRQGPAYEQYF

d_call: -
clone_size: -
j_call: TRBJ2-1
v_call: TRBV4-1
cdr3_nt: TGCGCCAGCAGCCTCGACATGAAGCAGTTCTTC
cdr3_aa: CASSLDMKQFF

d_call: -
clone_size: -
j_call: TRBJ1-3
v_call: TRBV6-5
cdr3_nt: TGTGCCAGCAGTTACACGGGGGCCTCCTCTGGAAACACCATATATTTT
cdr3_aa: CASSYTGASSGNTIYF

d_call: -
clone_size: -
j_call: TRBJ1-5
v_call: TRBV28
cdr3_nt: TGTGCCAGCAGGGTACAGGGTCAGCCCCAGCATTTT
cdr3_aa: CASRVQGQPQHF

d_call: -
clone_size: once
j_call: TRBJ1-5
v_call: TRBV5-1
cdr3_nt: TGCGCCAGCAGTCAAGGGAACCCTTCCGGGCCCCAGCATTTT
cdr3_aa: CASSQGNPSGPQHF

d_call: TRBD1
clone_size: -
j_call: TRBJ1-5
v_call: TRBV7-8
cdr3_nt: TGTGCCAGCAGCTTAGGTCCAGGGGGGCGAAGTCGCAATCAGCCCCAGCATTTT
cdr3_aa: CASSLGPGGRSRNQPQHF

d_call: -
clone_size: -
j_call: TRBJ2-3
v_call: TRBV6-5
cdr3_nt: TGTGCCAGCAGTTACCCCGGGGCAGATACGCAGTATTTT
cdr3_aa: CASSYPGADTQYF

d_call: TRBD1
clone_size: -
j_call: TRBJ1-6
v_call: TRBV25-1
cdr3_nt: TGTGCCAGCAGTGACCAAAGACAGGGAGGTAATTCACCCCTCCACTTT
cdr3_aa: CASSDQRQGGNSPLHF

d_call: -
clone_size: -
j_call: TRBJ2-5
v_call: TRBV28
cdr3_nt: TGTGCCAGCAGTTCGCCCCGGGGTGGAGGGGAGACCCAGTACTTC
cdr3_aa: CASSSPRGGGETQYF

d_call: TRBD1
clone_size: -
j_call: TRBJ2-7
v_call: TRBV28
cdr3_nt: TGTGCCAGCAGTTCGGCCCGGGGACAGGGTCAGTACGAGCAGTACTTC
cdr3_aa: CASSSARGQGQYEQYF

d_call: TRBD1
clone_size: -
j_call: TRBJ1-3
v_call: TRBV6-1
cdr3_nt: TGTGCCAGCAGGACAGGGAACGAGGACACCATATATTTT
cdr3_aa: CASRTGNEDTIYF

d_call: TRBD1
clone_size: -
j_call: TRBJ2-7
v_call: TRBV28
cdr3_nt: TGTGCCAGCCCGCCGGGGACAGGGGGCTACGAGCAGTACTTC
cdr3_aa: CASPPGTGGYEQYF

d_call: -
clone_size: -
j_call: TRBJ2-3
v_call: TRBV7-9
cdr3_nt: TGTGCCAGCAGCTTAGGGGTCCAAGATACGCAGTATTTT
cdr3_aa: CASSLGVQDTQYF

d_call: -
clone_size: -
j_call: TRBJ2-1
v_call: TRBV5-1
cdr3_nt: TGCGCCAGAACCCGTGGCGGAAACAATGAGCAGTTCTTC
cdr3_aa: CARTRGGNNEQFF

d_call: -
clone_size: -
j_call: TRBJ2-3
v_call: TRBV18
cdr3_nt: TGTGCCAGCTCACCGGAGCGAATCGCGACAACAGATACGCAGTATTTT
cdr3_aa: CASSPERIATTDTQYF

d_call: TRBD1
clone_size: -
j_call: TRBJ2-7
v_call: TRBV18
cdr3_nt: TGTGCCAGCGCCGAATTGCGACAGGGGGCCCACGAGCAGTACTTC
cdr3_aa: CASAELRQGAHEQYF

d_call: -
clone_size: -
j_call: TRBJ1-2
v_call: TRBV7-9
cdr3_nt: TGTGCCAGCAGCTTAGCCGCCGGGGGCGCCAGTGTGAGCTACACCTTC
cdr3_aa: CASSLAAGGASVSYTF

d_call: -
clone_size: -
j_call: TRBJ2-1
v_call: TRBV5-8
cdr3_nt: TGTGCCAGCAGCTTGTCCGGGATCACTATCAATGAGCAGTTCTTC
cdr3_aa: CASSLSGITINEQFF

d_call: -
clone_size: -
j_call: TRBJ2-5
v_call: TRBV11-2
cdr3_nt: TGTGCCAGCAGCTTAGACCTCGTAAGGGGCGAAGAGACCCAGTACTTC
cdr3_aa: CASSLDLVRGEETQYF

d_call: -
clone_size: -
j_call: TRBJ1-4
v_call: TRBV28
cdr3_nt: TGTGCCACCAGAGGAGGGACTAATGAAAAACTGTTTTTT
cdr3_aa: CATRGGTNEKLFF

d_call: -
clone_size: once
j_call: TRBJ2-2
v_call: TRBV5-1
cdr3_nt: TGCGCCAGCAGCCGCCTTGGGGGCACCGGGGAGCTGTTTTTT
cdr3_aa: CASSRLGGTGELFF

d_call: TRBD2
clone_size: -
j_call: TRBJ2-1
v_call: TRBV2
cdr3_nt: TGTGCCAGATCTAGCGGGAGAGGGACAGAGCAGTTCTTC
cdr3_aa: CARSSGRGTEQFF